This TCR beta chain was captured in a study of a mutant IDH1 vaccine in newly diagnosed glioma (dated by TCRdb to about 2021). For context, the study as a whole: Vaccination started 4-6 weeks after radiotherapy alone, or was given together with temozolomide cycles in the groups whose treatment included chemotherapy. Longitudinal TCRB deep sequencing was done for 25 treated patients, wherever samples were available for exploratory analyses. Visit V12 was the week-35 safety follow-up and visit V13 was the week-47 end of study. Peripheral blood was drawn at six visits: V03 (baseline), V05, V07, V10, V12 and V13. Before enrollment, patients had received standard therapy of radiotherapy alone, temozolomide alone, or radiochemotherapy with temozolomide; most received the combination. The approximately 30 treated patients were around 60% male and around 38% female, with a mean age of around 40 years. The research as a whole found: The authors stated that sample limitations prevented analyses of patient blood samples from being reproduced. Changes in the top peripheral T cell clonotypes picked up by TCRB sequencing did not appear to be linked to pseudoprogression. Vaccine-induced immune responses across multiple MHC alleles were detected in roughly 94% of patients. Selection of PBMC samples for TCRB deep sequencing was based on availability.

In the case of this clone: The target of this receptor is not known. Base quality data are lacking; no much larger clone is found one base away.

Libraries were prepared through the immunoSEQ multiplex PCR assay. The hsTCRB Kit was used according to the manufacturer's protocol to amplify rearranged TCR beta chain sequences. An Illumina MiSeq was used to sequence the TCRB libraries. The study's own analysis went as follows. Demultiplexing, trimming and gene mapping were performed with the kit vendor's proprietary platform. This is the immuneACCESS table as TCRdb keeps it, with only in-frame sequences that have V and J called. A part of the clones is gone; compared with another copy, unresolved V genes explain less than half, and the rest is unexplained. V, J and clone size reflect that table, while D and trimming were determined from the DNA. The sample data list some 30,000 clones, and around 81% of these were observed just once. The top ten constitute approximately 28% of the sample. This specimen's time point label, interpreted: week 47, end of study. A 20-mer mutant IDH1 peptide at 300 micrograms in Montanide made up each vaccine dose, which was injected subcutaneously together with topical imiquimod. Patients received eight vaccinations in weeks 1, 3, 5, 7, 11, 15, 19 and 23, corresponding to visits V03 through V10. All donors had newly diagnosed IDH1-mutant astrocytomas of WHO grade 3 or 4 that showed loss of nuclear ATRX. The samples were drawn from NOA16, a multicentre, single-arm, open-label phase I trial in Germany that tested a mutant IDH1 peptide vaccine in humans for the first time. Genomic DNA for TCRB sequencing was extracted from EDTA blood using the DNeasy Blood and Tissue Kit.

This TCR was recovered from a young man with glioma. The sequencing here drew on PBMCs, taken from a glioma patient whose treatment included an IDH1 peptide vaccine.

At the DNA level, the sequence is TGCGCCAGCAGCTCCGCGGGGGGGACAGGGGGCGATACGCAGTATTTT. This encodes CASSSAGGTGGDTQYF. The chain is assembled from TRBV5-1 and TRBJ2-3, and 12 bases in between align with TRBD1. Inclusive of the bounding cysteine and phenylalanine, the CDR3 is 16 residues long. Just the 48-base CDR3 DNA is kept, in frame starting at base 1. From the germline V gene, CDR1 is SGHRS and CDR2 is YFSETQ. The V end gives up 3 bases and the J end 6 bases, leaving 8 bases in the junction not matched to a gene. The full variable domain, with segments outside the CDR3 supplied by the reference TRBV5-1 and TRBJ2-3 proteins, appears as KAGVTQTPRYLIKTRGQQVTLSCSPISGHRSVSWYQQTPGQGLQFLFEYFSETQRNKGNFPGRFSGRQFSNSRSEMNVSTLELGDSALYLCASSSAGGTGGDTQYFGPGTRLTVL.